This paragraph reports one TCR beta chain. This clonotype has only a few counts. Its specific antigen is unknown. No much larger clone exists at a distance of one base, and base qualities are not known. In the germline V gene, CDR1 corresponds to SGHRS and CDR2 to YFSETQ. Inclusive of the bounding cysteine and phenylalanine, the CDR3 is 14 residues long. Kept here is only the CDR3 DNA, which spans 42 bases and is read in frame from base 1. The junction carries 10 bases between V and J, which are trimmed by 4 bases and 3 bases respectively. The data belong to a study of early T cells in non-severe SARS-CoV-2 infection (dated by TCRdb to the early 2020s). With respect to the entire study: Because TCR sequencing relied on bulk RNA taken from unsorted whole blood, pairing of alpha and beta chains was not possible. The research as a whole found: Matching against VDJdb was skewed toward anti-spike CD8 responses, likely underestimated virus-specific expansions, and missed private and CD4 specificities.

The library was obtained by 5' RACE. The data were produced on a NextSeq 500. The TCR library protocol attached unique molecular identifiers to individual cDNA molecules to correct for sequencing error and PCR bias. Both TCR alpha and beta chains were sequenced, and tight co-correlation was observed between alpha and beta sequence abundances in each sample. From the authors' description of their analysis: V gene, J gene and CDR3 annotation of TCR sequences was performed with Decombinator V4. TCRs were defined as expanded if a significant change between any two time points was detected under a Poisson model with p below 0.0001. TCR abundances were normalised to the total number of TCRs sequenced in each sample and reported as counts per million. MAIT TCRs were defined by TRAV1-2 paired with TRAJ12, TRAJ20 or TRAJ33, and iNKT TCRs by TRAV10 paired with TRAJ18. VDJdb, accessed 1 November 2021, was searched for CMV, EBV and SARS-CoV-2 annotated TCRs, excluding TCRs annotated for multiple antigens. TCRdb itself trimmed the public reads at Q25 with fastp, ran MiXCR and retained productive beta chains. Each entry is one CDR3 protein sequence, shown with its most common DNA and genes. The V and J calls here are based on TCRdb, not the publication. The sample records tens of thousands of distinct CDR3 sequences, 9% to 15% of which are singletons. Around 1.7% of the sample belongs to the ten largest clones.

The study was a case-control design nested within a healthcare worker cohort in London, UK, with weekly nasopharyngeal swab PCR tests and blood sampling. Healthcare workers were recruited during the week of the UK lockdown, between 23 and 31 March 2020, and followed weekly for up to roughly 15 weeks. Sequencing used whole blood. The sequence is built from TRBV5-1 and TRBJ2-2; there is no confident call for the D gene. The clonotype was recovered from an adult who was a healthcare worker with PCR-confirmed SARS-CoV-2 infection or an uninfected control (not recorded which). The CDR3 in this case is CASSLMTDTGELFF. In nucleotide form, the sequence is TGCGCCAGCAGCCTGATGACTGACACCGGGGAGCTGTTTTTT.